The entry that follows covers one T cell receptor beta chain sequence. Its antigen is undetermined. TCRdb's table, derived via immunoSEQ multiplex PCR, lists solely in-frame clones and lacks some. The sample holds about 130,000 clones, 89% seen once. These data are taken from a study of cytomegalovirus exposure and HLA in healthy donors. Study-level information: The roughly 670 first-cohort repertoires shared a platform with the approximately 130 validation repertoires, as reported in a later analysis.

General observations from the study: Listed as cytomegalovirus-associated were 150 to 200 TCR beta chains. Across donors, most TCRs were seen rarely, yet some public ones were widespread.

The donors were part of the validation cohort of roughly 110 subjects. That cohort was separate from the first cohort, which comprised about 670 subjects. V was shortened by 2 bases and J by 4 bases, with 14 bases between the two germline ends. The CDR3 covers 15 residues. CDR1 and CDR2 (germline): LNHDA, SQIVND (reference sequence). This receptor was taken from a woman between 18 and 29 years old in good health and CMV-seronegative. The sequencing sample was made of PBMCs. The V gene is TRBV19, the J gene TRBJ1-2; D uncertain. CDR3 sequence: CASSISRNTLYGYTF. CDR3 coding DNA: TGTGCCAGTAGTATAAGCAGGAATACCCTCTATGGCTACACCTTC.